These 13 T cell receptor beta chains were all obtained from the same sample, sequenced in a study of early T cells in non-severe SARS-CoV-2 infection. TCRdb used MiXCR to reprocess the 5' RACE reads, holding one entry per CDR3 protein. In the table there are 60,000 to 75,000 distinct CDR3 sequences, about 9% of which are singletons. The sequencing used whole blood, collected at baseline. The source is an adult who was a healthcare worker with PCR-confirmed SARS-CoV-2 infection or an uninfected control (not recorded which).

This clonotype was counted many times. The chain is built from TRBV9 and TRBJ2-1; 10 bases fit TRBD2. The CDR3 loop spans 15 amino acids. V shed 5 bases, J shed 8 bases, and the junction held 10 bases outside the gene matches. The germline CDR1 and CDR2 sequences are SGDLS and YYNGEE. The CDR3 sequence is CASSKSGRGIHEQFF. The CDR3 nucleotides are TGTGCCAGCAGTAAGAGCGGGAGGGGTATCCATGAGCAGTTCTTC.

Only a few counts were recorded for this clonotype. This chain's CDR3 is CASSQTDRATEAFF. CDR3 bases: TGTGCCAGCAGCCAAACAGACAGGGCCACTGAAGCTTTCTTT. J is TRBJ1-1 and V is TRBV3-1; 7 bases align to TRBD1. Germline CDR1 reads LGHDT; CDR2 reads YNNKEL (reference sequence). Trimming removed 2 bases from V and 4 bases from J; junction bases left unmatched: 4. The CDR3 covers 14 residues. Filled out from reference TRBV3-1 and TRBJ1-1, the complete variable domain reads DTAVSQTPKYLVTQMGNDKSIKCEQNLGHDTMYWYKQDSKKFLKIMFSYNNKELIINETVPNRFSPKSPDKAHLNLHINSLELGDSAVYFCASSQTDRATEAFFGQGTRLTVV.

Ten or more counts support this clonotype. The chain employs TRBV20-1 and TRBJ1-5; D is ambiguous. Trimming stripped 0 bases from V and 6 bases from J, with 12 bases between. CDR3 length: 14 residues. In germline, CDR1 is DFQATT, CDR2 SNEGSKA (reference sequence). The CDR3 reads CSARDPSAGQPQHF. In DNA, the CDR3 is TGCAGTGCTAGAGATCCCTCCGCCGGTCAGCCCCAGCATTTT.

This clonotype was observed at least ten times. The rearrangement links TRBV3-1 to TRBJ2-2; no firm D call. The germline V gene has CDR1 LGHDT and CDR2 YNNKEL (reference sequence). The CDR3 covers 15 residues. The V end lost 1 base, the J end lost 5 bases, and 11 bases lay between the germline ends. CDR3 sequence: CASSQGSRLTGELFF. CDR3 nucleotide sequence: TGTGCCAGCAGCCAAGGGTCTCGATTAACCGGGGAGCTGTTTTTT.

The sample holds many counts of this clonotype. The gene calls are TRBV28 and TRBJ2-3; D might be TRBD1 (5 bases). The CDR3 spans 13 residues. Germline-derived CDR1 and CDR2 are MDHEN and SYDVKM. V lost 3 bases and J lost 6, with 10 bases in between. This chain's CDR3 is CASSFSAGDTQYF. The CDR3 nucleotides read TGTGCCAGCAGTTTTTCGGCAGGGGATACGCAGTATTTT. The full variable domain, rest sourced from reference TRBV28 and TRBJ2-3, is DVKVTQSSRYLVKRTGEKVFLECVQDMDHENMFWYRQDPGLGLRLIYFSYDVKMKEKGDIPEGYSVSREKKERFSLILESASTNQTSMYLCASSFSAGDTQYFGPGTRLTVL.

The chain combines TRBV27 with TRBJ1-6, with TRBD1 matching 8 bases. CDR1 is MNHEY, CDR2 SMNVEV, per germline (reference sequence). The CDR3 has 17 amino acids. With 5 bases clipped from V and 0 bases from J, the junction kept 6 bases outside the gene matches. This CDR3 is CASSGRTGSSYNSPLHF. The DNA of the CDR3 is TGTGCCAGCAGTGGACGGACAGGGAGCTCCTATAATTCACCCCTCCACTTT.

This clonotype was seen many times. The rearrangement uses TRBV5-4 and TRBJ1-2, with D unresolved. V lost 3 bases and J lost 0, with 12 bases in between. This CDR3 is built from 15 residues. Germline CDR1 is SGHNT and CDR2 is YYREEE (reference sequence). The CDR3 here is CASSSFGGSNYGYTF. In DNA form, the CDR3 reads TGTGCCAGCAGCTCCTTCGGCGGCTCTAACTATGGCTACACCTTC.

This clonotype was seen more than once but under ten times. The V call is TRBV7-7, the J call TRBJ2-2, with TRBD1 matching over 9 bases. Germline V lookup: CDR1 SSHAT, CDR2 FNYEAQ (reference sequence). The CDR3 runs 14 residues. Trimming at V came to 5 bases and at J to 6 bases, leaving 4 bases not matched to a gene. The CDR3 DNA is TGTGCCAGCAGCCCAACAGGGGGCCCCGGGGAGCTGTTTTTT. This translates into CASSPTGGPGELFF.

This clonotype was found many times. The V call is TRBV18, the J call TRBJ1-1, with D uncertain. Germline CDR1 and CDR2: KGHSH and LQKENI. CDR3 length: 12 amino acids. V shed 6 bases and J shed 3 bases, with 8 bases lying between them. The CDR3 bases are TGTGCCAGCTCGACGGATTACACTGAAGCTTTCTTT. Translated: CASSTDYTEAFF.

The J gene is TRBJ2-7, the V gene TRBV6-2 or TRBV6-3; no reliable D call. V was shortened by 2 bases and J by 3 bases, with 11 bases between the two germline ends. The germline V gene has CDR1 MNHEY and CDR2 SVGEGT. This CDR3 contains 14 residues. CDR3 in DNA: TGTGCCAGCAGTTACAAAGGCCACCGCTACGAGCAGTACTTC. Translating it yields CASSYKGHRYEQYF.

CDR3 loop: CASTQGRNEKLFF. The CDR3 coding sequence is TGTGCCAGCACACAGGGGAGGAATGAAAAACTGTTTTTT. The chain combines TRBV28 with TRBJ1-4, with 7 nucleotides matching TRBD1. In germline, CDR1 is MDHEN, CDR2 SYDVKM. This CDR3 region has 13 residues. The V segment lost 7 bases and the J segment 5 bases; nucleotides outside the gene matches: 4.

The chain recombines TRBV5-1 with TRBJ2-1; 14 nucleotides agree with TRBD2. V trimming: 4 bases; J trimming: 9 bases; junction bases outside the gene matches: 6. Germline CDR1 is SGHRS and CDR2 is YFSETQ. There are 15 residues in the CDR3. In nucleotides, the CDR3 is TGCGCCAGCAGCACGACTAGCGGGAGGGTGGGTGAGCAGTTCTTC. Translating it yields CASSTTSGRVGEQFF.

This clonotype was detected ten times or more. The rearrangement joins TRBV7-2 to TRBJ1-6; 7 bases fit TRBD1. CDR1 is SGHTA and CDR2 is FQGNSA in the germline V gene. J lost 6 bases, V lost 5 bases, and 7 bases had no gene match. This CDR3 comprises 15 residues. CDR3 in amino acids: CASSPQRQGNSPLHF. Written as DNA, the CDR3 is TGTGCCAGCAGCCCCCAGAGACAGGGTAATTCACCCCTCCACTTT.